These 32 T cell receptor beta chains originate from one sample sequenced in a study of Ad26.COV2.S vaccination and SARS-CoV-2 variants. The table came from immunoSEQ multiplex PCR; TCRdb's copy has only in-frame clones and leaves some out. The sample holds about 680,000 clones, around 90% seen once. The treatment is: roughly 19 received Ad26.COV2.S at low or high dose, single or two shots; several received placebo; per-sample allocation not given. Day 63 following the first vaccine or placebo injection was when the samples were taken. The material was peripheral blood, obtained in a trial of Ad26.COV2.S vaccine versus placebo. These receptors all come from a person aged 18-60 years who received the Ad26.COV2.S COVID-19 vaccine or a placebo.

The chain recombines TRBV12-3 or TRBV12-4 with TRBJ1-1, with D unclear. V was pared by 0 bases and J by 5 bases, with 7 bases between. This CDR3 has 13 residues. CDR3 sequence reads: CASSLASGTEAFF. The CDR3 DNA reads TGTGCCAGCAGTTTAGCGAGCGGGACTGAAGCTTTCTTT.

V usage is TRBV15 and J usage is TRBJ2-7, with D unresolved. V dropped 1 base and J dropped 0 bases, with 10 bases sitting between them. Germline CDR1 is LNHNV and CDR2 is YYDKDF (reference sequence). The CDR3 extends over 15 amino acids. The DNA for the CDR3 is TGTGCCACCAGCAGAGGTACAACTTACTCCTACGAGCAGTACTTC. Translating it yields CATSRGTTYSYEQYF.

The chain uses TRBV9 and TRBJ2-1; D gene unclear. V dropped 3 bases and J dropped 2 bases, with 6 bases sitting between them. Germline V CDR1 and CDR2: SGDLS, YYNGEE. The CDR3 runs to 13 residues. The CDR3 nucleotides are TGTGCCAGCAGCGAGAACCCCTACAATGAGCAGTTCTTC. This encodes CASSENPYNEQFF.

The chain uses TRBV27 and TRBJ2-2, with 7 bases that match TRBD1. The CDR3 has 14 residues. V shed 2 bases, J shed 4 bases, and the junction held 1 base outside the gene matches. Germline-derived CDR1 and CDR2 are MNHEY and SMNVEV (reference sequence). CDR3 region: CASSLRGPTGELFF. The CDR3 region has the DNA TGTGCCAGCAGTTTAAGGGGGCCCACCGGGGAGCTGTTTTTT.

The chain combines TRBV4-3 with TRBJ1-2; a weak D match, TRBD1 (6 bases). Trimming removed 3 bases at V and 3 bases at J, with 14 bases between. Germline assignment: CDR1 LGHNA and CDR2 YSLEER. The CDR3 runs 15 residues. CDR3 DNA: TGCGCCAGCAGCCAGGAGTGGAGGGGGTACTATGGCTACACCTTC. The encoded protein is CASSQEWRGYYGYTF.

The chain is built from TRBV2 and TRBJ1-2, with 8 nucleotides matching TRBD1. This CDR3 is 15 amino acids long. The ends lost 2 bases at V and 8 bases at J; junction bases unmatched: 10. In germline, CDR1 is SNHLY, CDR2 FYNNEI. For the CDR3, the DNA is TGTGCCAGCAGTGAACGTATTGGCAGGGGGCAGGGCTACACCTTC. Translating it yields CASSERIGRGQGYTF. The complete variable domain, with remaining parts taken from reference TRBV2 and TRBJ1-2, reads EPEVTQTPSHQVTQMGQEVILRCVPISNHLYFYWYRQILGQKVEFLVSFYNNEISEKSEIFDDQFSVERPDGSNFTLKIRSTKLEDSAMYFCASSERIGRGQGYTFGSGTRLTVV.

The rearrangement uses TRBV7-6 and TRBJ1-4; 10 bases map to TRBD1. The J segment lost 0 bases and the V segment lost 5 bases, leaving 3 bases of the junction unmatched. Germline V gives CDR1 SGHVS, CDR2 FNYEAQ. The CDR3 totals 16 residues. The CDR3 DNA is TGTGCCAGCAGCCCGGGGACAGGGGCAACTAATGAAAAACTGTTTTTT. Translated, it gives CASSPGTGATNEKLFF.

The chain carries TRBV5-7 and TRBJ1-6; weak D call: TRBD1 (5 bases). TRBV5-7 is an open reading frame, and its role is uncertain. Trimming pared 0 bases from V and 8 bases from J, leaving 15 bases between. CDR3 length: 16 amino acids. The CDR3 nucleotides are TGTGCCAGCAGCTTGGAGGCCGGGGACTGGGATTCACCCCTCCACTTT. The encoded protein is CASSLEAGDWDSPLHF.

The V call is TRBV6-5, the J call TRBJ2-5; 7 bases are shared with TRBD2. This CDR3 region has 13 residues. CDR1 and CDR2 (germline): MNHEY, SVGAGI. V shed 4 bases, J shed 5 bases, and the junction held 4 bases outside the gene matches. This CDR3 reads CASSLWGGETQYF. For the CDR3, the DNA is TGTGCCAGCAGTTTATGGGGGGGGGAGACCCAGTACTTC.

The V and J genes are TRBV29-1 and TRBJ2-4; D unresolved. The V and J ends lost 4 bases and 0 bases respectively, with 10 bases between them. In germline, CDR1 is SQVTM, CDR2 ANQGSEA. The CDR3 totals 14 residues. The CDR3 loop reads CSVVSVRAKNIQYF. In nucleotides, the CDR3 is TGCAGCGTTGTGAGTGTGCGAGCCAAAAACATTCAGTACTTC.

The chain has TRBV11-1 and TRBJ1-2; 7 nucleotides align to TRBD1. Germline trimming cut 5 bases from V and 9 bases from J; bases unmatched to any gene: 15. Germline CDR1 reads SGHAT; CDR2 reads FQDESV (reference sequence). The CDR3 contains 15 residues. The CDR3 nucleotides are TGTGCCAGCAGCCCAACTAGCCGACAGGGCGGAAGCTACACCTTC. This sequence encodes CASSPTSRQGGSYTF.

This clone has a single count. V usage is TRBV3-1 (or the pseudogene TRBV3-2) and J usage is TRBJ1-2; perhaps TRBD1 as D (5 bases). This CDR3 has 14 residues. CDR1 and CDR2 (germline): LGHDT, YNNKEL (reference sequence). V was clipped by 5 bases and J by 4 bases, with 14 bases between them. Here the CDR3 DNA reads TGTGCCAGCAGCTCCGCCCGAGACAGCTATGGCTACACCTTC. This gives the protein CASSSARDSYGYTF.

V and J are TRBV4-2 and TRBJ1-4; 9 nucleotides align to TRBD1. Germline assignment: CDR1 LGHNA and CDR2 YNFKEQ. The CDR3 extends over 15 amino acids. V was clipped by 4 bases and J by 8 bases; unmatched bases: 8. The CDR3 DNA is TGTGCCAGCAGCCTCGTGGGACAGGGTGACGAAAAACTGTTTTTT. Protein sequence: CASSLVGQGDEKLFF.

The chain employs TRBV15 and TRBJ1-4; 8 positions agree with TRBD1. The germline gives CDR1 LNHNV, CDR2 YYDKDF (reference sequence). The CDR3 runs to 16 residues. With 5 bases clipped from V and 5 bases from J, the junction kept 10 bases outside the gene matches. The chain's CDR3 is CATSDRDRSRNEKLFF. The CDR3 DNA reads TGTGCCACCAGCGATCGGGACAGGAGCCGGAATGAAAAACTGTTTTTT.

The chain links TRBV7-8 to TRBJ2-7, with D possibly matching TRBD1 (6 bases). The CDR3 spans 16 residues. V gave up 1 base and J gave up 0 bases, with 13 bases separating them. Germline V gene lookup returns CDR1 SGHVS and CDR2 FQNEAQ. The CDR3 loop is CASSLGSRGFSYEQYF. The CDR3 region has the DNA TGTGCCAGCAGCTTAGGGTCCAGGGGCTTCTCCTACGAGCAGTACTTC.

The chain combines TRBV10-3 with TRBJ2-1; 7 nucleotides align to TRBD2. V gave up 6 bases and J gave up 0 bases; unmatched junction bases: 8. The CDR3 covers 16 residues. Germline V gives CDR1 ENHRY, CDR2 SYGVKD. CDR3 sequence: CAIRDSSGGSYNEQFF. The CDR3 nucleotides read TGTGCCATCAGAGATTCTAGCGGAGGCTCCTACAATGAGCAGTTCTTC.

The gene calls are TRBV5-1 and TRBJ1-2; D remains ambiguous. The CDR3 totals 12 residues. V was trimmed by 4 bases and J by 4 bases, leaving 8 bases between them. CDR1 and CDR2 from the germline V gene are SGHRS and YFSETQ. As DNA, the CDR3 is TGCGCCAGCAGCCGGGAGAGCTATGGCTACACCTTC. Translation: CASSRESYGYTF.

The rearrangement joins TRBV27 to TRBJ1-2; D ambiguous. CDR1 is MNHEY, CDR2 SMNVEV, per germline (reference sequence). This CDR3 comprises 20 residues. V was pared by 3 bases and J by 0 bases, with 26 bases between. The CDR3 nucleotides read TGTGCCAGCAGTTTTTGTTGTGCGGGCCCATTGGAGTTAGCTAACTATGGCTACACCTTC. Protein sequence: CASSFCCAGPLELANYGYTF.

The gene calls are TRBV6-6 and TRBJ2-7; D is perhaps TRBD2 (5 bases). CDR1 is MNHNY and CDR2 is SVGAGI in the germline V gene (reference sequence). The CDR3 covers 12 residues. Trimming removed 6 bases from V and 7 bases from J, with 13 bases in between. The CDR3 is CASSPPGREQYF. CDR3 sequence (DNA): TGTGCCAGCAGCCCTCCGGGGAGAGAGCAGTACTTC.

The chain is built from TRBV21-1 and TRBJ2-5. TRBV21-1 is marked as a pseudogene. This CDR3 has 15 amino acids. The CDR3 DNA reads as TGTGCCAGCAGCCCCATGATCGGGCCTCGGGAGACCCAGTACTTC. Translated: CASSPMIGPRETQYF.

The chain couples TRBV27 to TRBJ2-1; D possibly corresponds to TRBD2 (7 bases). Germline CDR1 reads MNHEY; CDR2 reads SMNVEV (reference sequence). The V end was cut by 5 bases, the J end by 0 bases, with 14 bases between. This CDR3 is 16 amino acids long. CDR3 sequence reads: CASSRMGGGSYNEQFF. CDR3 sequence (DNA): TGTGCCAGCAGTCGGATGGGAGGGGGCTCCTACAATGAGCAGTTCTTC.

The chain combines TRBV5-1 with TRBJ1-2, with 11 bases that match TRBD1. CDR3 length equals 14 residues. Unmatched junction bases numbered 4, after V lost 2 bases and J lost 7 bases. Germline V gene lookup returns CDR1 SGHRS and CDR2 YFSETQ. CDR3 DNA: TGCGCCAGCAGCTTAACCGGGACAGGGGGTGGCTACACCTTC. As protein: CASSLTGTGGGYTF.

V is TRBV12-5 and J is TRBJ2-5, with D uncertain. CDR1 is LGHNT, CDR2 FRNRAP, per germline. Trimming left V 6 bases short and J 1 base short, with 9 bases between. The CDR3 loop spans 13 amino acids. This chain's CDR3 is CASGEGPQETQYF. Written as DNA, the CDR3 is TGTGCTAGTGGGGAAGGCCCCCAAGAGACCCAGTACTTC.

This chain links TRBV7-2 with TRBJ2-1; D remains ambiguous. From germline, CDR1 is SGHTA and CDR2 FQGNSA. CDR3 length: 13 amino acids. V lost 2 bases to trimming and J lost 8 bases, with 10 bases between them. Written as DNA, the CDR3 is TGTGCCAGCAGCTTAAGCCAGACCTATGAGCAGTTCTTC. Encoded protein: CASSLSQTYEQFF. The full variable domain, with the rest looked up from reference TRBV7-2 and TRBJ2-1, is GAGVSQSPSNKVTEKGKDVELRCDPISGHTALYWYRQSLGQGLEFLIYFQGNSAPDKSGLPSDRFSAERTGGSVSTLTIQRTQQEDSAVYLCASSLSQTYEQFFGPGTRLTVL.

DNA for the CDR3: TGTGCCAGCAGTGAAGAGCTCACAGATACGCAGTATTTT. Protein: CASSEELTDTQYF. This rearrangement joins TRBV2 to TRBJ2-3; D is undetermined. The CDR3 contains 13 residues. Deletions cut 1 base from V and 2 bases from J, with 4 bases between. Germline CDR1 and CDR2: SNHLY and FYNNEI.

The V and J genes are TRBV6-2 or TRBV6-3 and TRBJ1-5; 10 bases line up with TRBD1. From germline, CDR1 is MNHEY and CDR2 SVGEGT. This CDR3 is built from 18 residues. V shed 4 bases and J 4 bases; nucleotides not matched to a gene: 13. CDR3 sequence reads: CASSSRDTGTGENQPQHF. As DNA, the CDR3 is TGTGCCAGCAGTTCAAGAGACACCGGGACAGGGGAAAATCAGCCCCAGCATTTT.

J is TRBJ2-2 and V is TRBV2, with a possible D match to TRBD2 (5 bases). V dropped 2 bases and J dropped 4 bases, with 8 bases sitting between them. CDR3 size: 14 residues. Germline V CDR1 and CDR2: SNHLY, FYNNEI. As DNA, the CDR3 is TGTGCCAGCAGTGAACAGCGGTCCACCGGGGAGCTGTTTTTT. Amino acid sequence: CASSEQRSTGELFF.

V is TRBV7-9 and J is TRBJ2-2, with 7 bases identical to TRBD2. CDR3 length: 16 residues. V shed 5 bases, J shed 6 bases, and the junction held 12 bases outside the gene matches. Germline V lookup: CDR1 SEHNR, CDR2 FQNEAQ (reference sequence). Here the CDR3 reads CASSHPPAGRAGELFF. The CDR3 DNA reads as TGTGCCAGCAGCCACCCCCCGGCAGGGAGGGCCGGGGAGCTGTTTTTT.

This clone was recorded at least ten times. The chain is built from TRBV6-5 and TRBJ2-7; weak D call: TRBD2 (6 bases). Trimming stripped 10 bases from V and 2 bases from J, with 21 bases between. Germline CDR1 MNHEY, CDR2 SVGAGI. The CDR3 sequence is 15 residues long. The CDR3 spells CATNTQGGRTYEQYF. CDR3 in DNA: TGTGCCACCAACACCCAGGGAGGTAGGACCTACGAGCAGTACTTC.

The V call is TRBV19, the J call TRBJ2-1; D is undetermined. The CDR3 consists of 17 residues. V lost 2 bases and J 7 bases, leaving 21 bases between the germline ends. CDR1 is LNHDA and CDR2 is SQIVND in the germline V gene (reference sequence). CDR3 in DNA: TGTGCCAGTAGTATAATTTCGGCCCCCGGTTTTGGGAATGAGCAGTTCTTC. It is translated as CASSIISAPGFGNEQFF.

In its sample, this clone was seen once. The chain joins TRBV19 to TRBJ2-5, with 7 bases identical to TRBD1. CDR3 length equals 14 residues. The junction had 2 bases not matched to a gene; V was cut back by 3 bases and J by 1 base. Germline V CDR1 and CDR2: LNHDA, SQIVND (reference sequence). The CDR3 DNA reads as TGTGCCAGTAGTATTGGGACAGCCCAAGAGACCCAGTACTTC. It codes for CASSIGTAQETQYF.

V usage is TRBV3-1 (or the pseudogene TRBV3-2) and J usage is TRBJ2-3, with unresolved D. The germline V gene has CDR1 LGHDT and CDR2 YNNKEL (reference sequence). The CDR3 totals 13 residues. Trimming shortened V by 4 bases and J by 1 base, and 6 bases separated the two germline ends. The CDR3 is CASSLEGTDTQYF. The CDR3 DNA reads TGTGCCAGCAGCCTCGAAGGCACAGATACGCAGTATTTT.